This T cell receptor (beta chain) appears in the sequencing data of a study of early T cells in non-severe SARS-CoV-2 infection (dated by TCRdb to about 2021). In terms of the full investigation: Because TCR sequencing was done on bulk RNA from unsorted whole blood, the alpha and beta chains could not be paired. Findings and caveats that apply to the study as a whole: VDJdb matching was skewed toward anti-spike CD8 responses, so virus-specific expansions were likely underestimated and private and CD4 specificities were missed.

From the cysteine up to the phenylalanine, the CDR3 has a length of 17 residues. Only the CDR3 region is kept as DNA, spanning 51 bases read in frame from base 1. Compared with germline, V lacks 4 bases and J lacks 0 bases; bases without a gene match: 10. CDR1 and CDR2 are read off the germline V gene as SGHVS and FQNEAQ. This clonotype was recorded a few times. The clone's antigen remains unknown. Per-base qualities were not stored, and no clone one base away is much larger. Library prep was done by 5' RACE. For sequencing, a NextSeq 500 was employed. In the TCR library protocol, unique molecular identifiers were attached to individual cDNA molecules to correct for PCR bias and sequencing error. Both TCR alpha and beta chains were sequenced, and tight co-correlation was observed between alpha and beta sequence abundances in each sample. In the original analysis: Decombinator V4 was used to annotate TCR sequences for V gene, J gene and CDR3. Expanded TCRs were defined as changing significantly between any two time points under a Poisson model with p below 0.0001. TCR abundances were normalised to the total number of TCRs sequenced per sample and expressed as counts per million. TRAV1-2 paired with TRAJ12, TRAJ20 or TRAJ33 defined MAIT TCRs, while TRAV10 paired with TRAJ18 defined iNKT TCRs. VDJdb, accessed 1 November 2021, was searched for CMV, EBV and SARS-CoV-2 annotated TCRs, with TCRs annotated for multiple antigens excluded. The public reads were reanalyzed by TCRdb: fastp trimming at Q25, MiXCR alignment, in-frame beta chains only. Here each entry gathers all rows of one CDR3 protein and keeps the most common genes and DNA. The V and J calls here are based on TCRdb, not the publication. Across this sample there are roughly 99,000 distinct CDR3 sequences, with about an eighth seen only once. The ten biggest clones cover 3.5% to 5% of the sample.

A case-control design nested within a healthcare worker cohort in London, UK, was used, with weekly nasopharyngeal swab PCR tests and blood sampling performed. Between 23 and 31 March 2020, the week of the UK lockdown, healthcare workers were enrolled and then followed up weekly for as long as 16 weeks. The receptor chain draws on TRBV7-8 and TRBJ2-3, with 7 junctional bases fitting TRBD2. This sample comprised whole blood, obtained at baseline. The TCR comes from an adult who was a healthcare worker with PCR-confirmed SARS-CoV-2 infection or an uninfected control (not recorded which). The DNA is as follows: TGTGCCAGCAGCTCCCGATGGGGGGGAGCGAGCACAGATACGCAGTATTTT. Protein translation: CASSSRWGGASTDTQYF.